The 22 T cell receptor beta chains reported below all come from one sample, sequenced in a study of graft-versus-host responses after intestinal transplantation. Here immunoSEQ multiplex PCR was the method, and the copy in TCRdb shows in-frame clones only, minus some. Of tens of thousands of clones listed, 90% to 95% are singletons. Sequencing used PBMCs, obtained 16 days after intestinal transplant. The receptors here all came from a human patient who received an intestinal transplant, so some T cells may come from the graft donor.

The genes are TRBV4-1 and TRBJ2-5; 7 nucleotides agree with TRBD1. V lost 2 bases to trimming and J lost 4 bases; unmatched junction nucleotides: 7. CDR3 size: 15 residues. The germline gives CDR1 MGHRA, CDR2 YSYEKL. CDR3 nucleotide sequence: TGCGCCAGCAGCCAACGACAGGGTGCGGGAGAGACCCAGTACTTC. Translation: CASSQRQGAGETQYF.

The chain carries TRBV7-9 and TRBJ1-2; 8 nucleotides line up with TRBD1. V was pared by 5 bases and J by 5 bases, with 4 bases of the junction left unmatched. Germline values: CDR1 SEHNR, CDR2 FQNEAQ (reference sequence). The CDR3 spans 13 residues. The CDR3 here is CASSPGTGYGYTF. The CDR3, as DNA: TGTGCCAGCAGCCCCGGGACAGGATATGGCTACACCTTC.

The chain combines TRBV27 with TRBJ2-7; 8 bases agree with TRBD1. The CDR3 has 15 amino acids. The V gene end was trimmed by 8 bases and the J gene end by 3 bases; junction bases not matched to a gene: 12. Germline CDR1 reads MNHEY; CDR2 reads SMNVEV (reference sequence). CDR3 coding DNA: TGTGCCAGCGGCCGAGGACAGGGAGAAAACTACGAGCAGTACTTC. It yields the protein CASGRGQGENYEQYF.

The gene calls are TRBV7-9 and TRBJ2-1, with 8 bases aligning to TRBD2. This CDR3 has 14 residues. J gave up 8 bases and V 7 bases, and 10 bases lay outside the gene matches. Germline V gives CDR1 SEHNR, CDR2 FQNEAQ (reference sequence). The CDR3 is CASTLAGPQHEQFF. The DNA for the CDR3 is TGTGCCAGCACCCTAGCGGGCCCCCAGCATGAGCAGTTCTTC. Based on the CDR3 plus reference TRBV7-9 and TRBJ2-1, the full variable domain is DTGVSQNPRHKITKRGQNVTFRCDPISEHNRLYWYRQTLGQGPEFLTYFQNEAQLEKSRLLSDRFSAERPKGSFSTLEIQRTEQGDSAMYLCASTLAGPQHEQFFGPGTRLTVL.

This chain uses TRBV5-4 with TRBJ2-1; the match to TRBD2 covers 10 bases. The V gene's germline CDR1 is SGHNT and CDR2 YYREEE (reference sequence). This CDR3 has 20 residues. The J segment lost 2 bases and the V segment lost 4 bases, leaving 18 bases of the junction unmatched. Written as DNA, the CDR3 is TGTGCCAGCAGCCCGCCCCTAGCCGGACTAGCGGATACTACCTACAATGAGCAGTTCTTC. It is translated as CASSPPLAGLADTTYNEQFF.

For the CDR3, the DNA is TGTGCCAGCAGCGATACGGGACTAGCGGGAGTTGCGGACGAGCAGTACTTC. It codes for CASSDTGLAGVADEQYF. The V gene is TRBV27, the J gene TRBJ2-7; TRBD2 agrees at 14 bases. This CDR3 is built from 17 residues. V lost 6 bases and J lost 5; bases outside the gene matches: 12. Germline V CDR1 and CDR2: MNHEY, SMNVEV (reference sequence).

The chain joins TRBV28 to TRBJ2-5; 9 nucleotides line up with TRBD1. The CDR3 consists of 16 residues. With 2 bases clipped from V and 2 bases from J, the junction kept 6 bases outside the gene matches. Germline CDR1 reads MDHEN; CDR2 reads SYDVKM. CDR3 sequence reads: CASSLIPGTGQETQYF. Here the CDR3 DNA reads TGTGCCAGCAGTTTAATCCCCGGGACAGGGCAAGAGACCCAGTACTTC.

This rearrangement joins TRBV13 to TRBJ2-7; maybe TRBD2 (5 bases). With 5 bases removed from V and 3 bases from J, the gap between germline ends came to 14 bases. The CDR3 totals 14 residues. Germline CDR1 is PRHDT and CDR2 is FYEKMQ (reference sequence). The chain's CDR3 is CASSLRRLGYEQYF. The CDR3 DNA sequence: TGTGCCAGCAGCCTCAGGAGGCTAGGCTACGAGCAGTACTTC.

The V call is TRBV4-2, the J call TRBJ2-3; D ambiguous. The length of the CDR3 is 14 residues. Germline-derived CDR1 and CDR2 are LGHNA and YNFKEQ. Trimming cost V 0 bases and J 5 bases, with 9 bases left between them. For the CDR3, the DNA is TGTGCCAGCAGCCAAGAAAACGGTCAAGATACGCAGTATTTT. This sequence encodes CASSQENGQDTQYF.

This sequence joins TRBV30 and TRBJ2-7; D might be TRBD2 (7 bases). Germline V gene sequence: CDR1 GTSNPN, CDR2 SVGIG (reference sequence). The CDR3 runs to 14 residues. V dropped 4 bases and J dropped 2 bases, with 15 bases sitting between them. CDR3 in DNA: TGTGCCTGGACTCTGGGGGGGCATACCTACGAGCAGTACTTC. It encodes CAWTLGGHTYEQYF.

V usage is TRBV6-5 and J usage is TRBJ2-7; weak D call: TRBD2 (5 bases). The CDR3 runs 15 residues. V lost 0 bases and J 5 bases, leaving 14 bases between the germline ends. Germline values: CDR1 MNHEY, CDR2 SVGAGI. This CDR3 is CASSYSRGQGNEQYF. CDR3 coding DNA: TGTGCCAGCAGTTACTCGAGAGGGCAAGGGAACGAGCAGTACTTC.

In nucleotides, the CDR3 is TGCGCCAGCAGCTTGGAAGCCTACGAGCAGTACTTC. This translates into CASSLEAYEQYF. The V and J genes are TRBV5-1 and TRBJ2-7, with D unresolved. Trimming shortened V by 0 bases and J by 2 bases, and 3 bases separated the two germline ends. This CDR3 region has 12 residues. The germline V gene encodes CDR1 SGHRS and CDR2 YFSETQ.

The V gene is TRBV27, the J gene TRBJ1-1; D is unresolved. CDR1 MNHEY and CDR2 SMNVEV come from the germline V gene (reference sequence). The V end was cut by 2 bases, the J end by 1 base, with 14 bases between. The CDR3 has 16 residues. As DNA, the CDR3 is TGTGCCAGCAGTTTAAGCCCGGGGAAATCGAACACTGAAGCTTTCTTT. Translated: CASSLSPGKSNTEAFF.

The J gene is TRBJ2-7, the V gene TRBV19, with D uncertain. With 2 bases removed from V and 3 bases from J, the gap between germline ends came to 8 bases. Germline V CDR1 and CDR2: LNHDA, SQIVND (reference sequence). The CDR3 is 13 amino acids. The CDR3 bases are TGTGCCAGTAGTATATTCTCGGGCTACGAGCAGTACTTC. It yields the protein CASSIFSGYEQYF.

The V and J genes are TRBV7-8 and TRBJ2-5; 12 positions agree with TRBD1. The germline gives CDR1 SGHVS, CDR2 FQNEAQ. The CDR3 has 20 residues. With 5 bases clipped from V and 5 bases from J, the junction kept 21 bases outside the gene matches. The CDR3 DNA is TGTGCCAGCAGCGCAGACGGGACAGGGGGCTTTAGCTTTGGTTTTGAGACCCAGTACTTC. It translates to CASSADGTGGFSFGFETQYF. Looking up the rest from reference TRBV7-8 and TRBJ2-5 gives the full variable domain: GAGVSQSPRYKVAKRGQDVALRCDPISGHVSLFWYQQALGQGPEFLTYFQNEAQLDKSGLPSDRFFAERPEGSVSTLKIQRTQQEDSAVYLCASSADGTGGFSFGFETQYFGPGTRLLVL.

This clone showed up just once. The chain combines TRBV7-9 with TRBJ2-7, with TRBD2 matching over 9 bases. The CDR3 spans 16 residues. CDR1 is SEHNR, CDR2 FQNEAQ, per germline (reference sequence). V shed 1 base and J 6 bases; nucleotides not matched to a gene: 10. The CDR3 DNA sequence: TGTGCCAGCAGCTTAGAAGCGGGACTAGCTGATGGCGAGCAGTACTTC. Translated: CASSLEAGLADGEQYF.

The chain has TRBV27 and TRBJ2-1, with D unclear. The CDR3 consists of 13 residues. V lost 3 bases and J lost 7, with 10 bases in between. Germline V CDR1 and CDR2: MNHEY, SMNVEV (reference sequence). Here the CDR3 DNA reads TGTGCCAGCAGTTTGTGGCGACGGAATGAGCAGTTCTTC. It specifies CASSLWRRNEQFF.

This clone has more than one count but fewer than ten. The chain employs TRBV30 and TRBJ1-6; 9 bases fit TRBD1. The CDR3 is 17 amino acids. Germline V lookup: CDR1 GTSNPN, CDR2 SVGIG (reference sequence). Losses at the gene ends were 4 bases for V and 1 base for J; bases not matched to a gene: 8. Here the CDR3 reads CAWKGTGGRSYNSPLHF. The CDR3 nucleotides are TGTGCCTGGAAGGGAACAGGGGGCAGGTCCTATAATTCACCCCTCCACTTT.

About this clone itself: Other nucleotide sequences in the sample specify the same CDR3. The gene calls are TRBV7-2 and TRBJ2-7; 7 bases line up with TRBD1. CDR3 length equals 13 residues. The ends lost 5 bases at V and 3 bases at J; junction bases unmatched: 4. In germline, CDR1 is SGHTA, CDR2 FQGNSA. This chain's CDR3 is CASSPWDSYEQYF. The CDR3 DNA reads as TGTGCCAGCAGCCCTTGGGACAGCTACGAGCAGTACTTC.

The chain is built from TRBV9 and TRBJ1-1, with D perhaps matching TRBD1 (5 bases). Germline assignment: CDR1 SGDLS and CDR2 YYNGEE. V lost 3 bases and J lost 1, with 16 bases in between. The length of the CDR3 is 16 residues. The CDR3 DNA sequence: TGTGCCAGCAGCGGCCAGGGAGGAAGGACGAACACTGAAGCTTTCTTT. Residues: CASSGQGGRTNTEAFF. The full variable domain, in which reference TRBV9 and TRBJ1-1 provide the parts outside the CDR3, is DSGVTQTPKHLITATGQRVTLRCSPRSGDLSVYWYQQSLDQGLQFLIQYYNGEERAKGNILERFSAQQFPDLHSELNLSSLELGDSALYFCASSGQGGRTNTEAFFGQGTRLTVV.

This chain uses TRBV5-1 with TRBJ2-7; TRBD2 might be the D (5 bases). V shed 1 base and J shed 7 bases, with 9 bases lying between them. Looked up from germline, CDR1 is SGHRS and CDR2 is YFSETQ. The CDR3 contains 12 residues. CDR3: CASSLQRGEQYF. CDR3 DNA sequence: TGCGCCAGCAGCTTGCAGCGAGGGGAGCAGTACTTC.

The chain employs TRBV29-1 and TRBJ2-5; tentatively, D is TRBD2 (6 bases). Germline V CDR1 and CDR2: SQVTM, ANQGSEA. Trimming took off 2 bases at V and 2 bases at J, with 15 bases between the two ends. The CDR3 consists of 15 residues. This CDR3 is CSVEMAGRLQETQYF. The CDR3 DNA reads as TGCAGCGTTGAAATGGCGGGGCGGTTACAAGAGACCCAGTACTTC. Full variable domain (missing parts from reference TRBV29-1 and TRBJ2-5): SAVISQKPSRDICQRGTSLTIQCQVDSQVTMMFWYRQQPGQSLTLIATANQGSEATYESGFVIDKFPISRPNLTFSTLTVSNMSPEDSSIYLCSVEMAGRLQETQYFGPGTRLLVL.